The following is a T cell receptor (beta chain) sequence with its context. What it binds is unknown. The data are from a study of T cells in localized non-small cell lung cancer. Study results and caveats: Heterogeneity cannot be ruled out, as sequencing used one tumor region only. Appearance in adjacent lung was seen for a median around 58 of the top 100 tumor clones. Uninvolved adjacent lung showed peak T cell clonality, exceeding tumor.

Method: immunoSEQ multiplex PCR; TCRdb's copy keeps in-frame clones and lacks some. The sample carries nearly 35,000 clones, around 93% recorded once. V dropped 2 bases and J dropped 6 bases, with 16 bases sitting between them. This CDR3 has 14 residues. Germline CDR1 and CDR2: GTSNPN and SVGIG (reference sequence). This rearrangement joins TRBV30 to TRBJ1-2; D is unresolved. The receptor was derived from a female donor at least 60 years old with stage II lung adenocarcinoma. This sample comprised peripheral blood mononuclear cells, obtained before any cancer treatment. Written as DNA, the CDR3 is TGTGCCTGGAGTAGTACGTTAGGTATGCATGGCTACACCTTC. Translated, it gives CAWSSTLGMHGYTF. Based on the CDR3 plus reference TRBV30 and TRBJ1-2, the full variable domain is SQTIHQWPATLVQPVGSPLSLECTVEGTSNPNLYWYRQAAGRGLQLLFYSVGIGQISSEVPQNLSASRPQDRQFILSSKKLLLSDSGFYLCAWSSTLGMHGYTFGSGTRLTVV.